These T cell receptor beta chains were read from a single sample in a study of early stage breast cancer tumors. This table comes from immunoSEQ multiplex PCR, and its TCRdb copy is limited to in-frame clones, with some not included. Of 30,000 to 35,000 clones listed, over 70% are singletons. The material sequenced was blood. These receptors originate from a person in their 40s with breast cancer. Each CDR3 is given with its conserved first and last residue. D genes are given only for firm matches. Rows may omit the clone size; those that give it use once, few, many or a size class.

v_gene	abundance	d_gene	j_gene	CDR3aa	CDR3nt
TRBV18	-	-	TRBJ2-5	CASSPRGPSGETQYF	TGTGCCAGCTCACCACGGGGTCCCTCCGGCGAGACCCAGTACTTC
TRBV7-2	-	TRBD2	TRBJ2-7	CATQSSGRQYEQYF	TGTGCCACCCAATCTAGCGGGAGACAGTACGAGCAGTACTTC
TRBV27	few	-	TRBJ1-2	CASSLPGGAGGYTF	TGTGCCAGCAGTTTACCGGGTGGGGCAGGGGGCTACACCTTC
TRBV11-3	-	TRBD2	TRBJ2-7	CASSSRYGTSGDEQYF	TGTGCCAGCAGCTCAAGATACGGCACTAGCGGAGACGAGCAGTACTTC
TRBV7-2	-	TRBD2	TRBJ2-1	CASSLTSGYNEQFF	TGTGCCAGCAGCTTGACTAGCGGCTACAATGAGCAGTTCTTC
TRBV7-6	-	-	TRBJ2-3	CASSLVGGKEYTQYF	TGTGCCAGCAGCTTAGTTGGCGGGAAGGAGTATACGCAGTATTTT
TRBV6-1	-	-	TRBJ2-7	CASGRDPPYEQYF	TGTGCCAGCGGCAGGGACCCTCCCTACGAGCAGTACTTC
TRBV6-5	few	-	TRBJ1-3	CASSYSKGPGNTIYF	TGTGCCAGCAGTTACTCCAAGGGGCCCGGAAACACCATATATTTT
TRBV25-1	-	-	TRBJ1-4	CASSDTTGMDEKLFF	TGTGCCAGCAGTGATACGACAGGAATGGACGAAAAACTGTTTTTT
TRBV14	-	-	TRBJ1-2	CASSQRTYGYTF	TGTGCCAGCAGCCAAAGGACCTATGGCTACACCTTC
TRBV30	few	-	TRBJ1-2	CAWSAGFYGYTF	TGTGCCTGGAGTGCAGGGTTTTATGGCTACACCTTC
TRBV7-2	-	-	TRBJ2-7	CASSPPLGFGGSRDEQYF	TGTGCCAGCAGCCCCCCCCTTGGGTTCGGGGGATCTAGGGACGAGCAGTACTTC
TRBV7-8	-	-	TRBJ1-3	CASRGGSGNTIYF	TGTGCCAGCAGGGGGGGCTCTGGAAACACCATATATTTT
TRBV5-4	-	TRBD2	TRBJ2-7	CASSTGTSGRLYEQYF	TGTGCCAGCAGCACGGGGACTAGCGGGAGACTATACGAGCAGTACTTC
TRBV7-3	-	-	TRBJ2-7	CASSLDTGYEQYF	TGTGCCAGCAGCTTAGACACGGGCTACGAGCAGTACTTC
TRBV18	-	-	TRBJ2-5	CASSAGETQYF	TGTGCCAGCTCGGCAGGGGAGACCCAGTACTTC
TRBV7-2	-	TRBD2	TRBJ2-7	CASSLVSAGASYEQYF	TGTGCCAGCAGCTTAGTCTCTGCGGGAGCATCCTACGAGCAGTACTTC